These 17 T cell receptor beta chains were sequenced from one sample in a study of blood T cell repertoires in COVID-19 (dated by TCRdb to 2020 to 2021). The receptor library was made with the immunoSEQ multiplex PCR assay. Held by TCRdb, this immuneACCESS table contains in-frame sequences only and omits some clones. Under half of the omission traces to an unresolved V gene where checked; the cause of the rest is unknown. Across this sample there are 310,000 or so clones, with around 89% seen only once. Jointly, the top ten make up around a tenth of the sample. Sequenced: PBMCs or T cells enriched from blood (not recorded which). The source is a woman aged 40 to 49 who had recovered from COVID-19.

The chain links TRBV27 to TRBJ1-6, with no clear D. Trimming pared 6 bases from V and 5 bases from J, leaving 20 bases between. The CDR3 extends over 17 amino acids. Germline assignment: CDR1 MNHEY and CDR2 SMNVEV (reference sequence). The CDR3 sequence is CASRSWKEGTDNSPLHF. The CDR3 coding sequence is TGTGCCAGCAGGTCTTGGAAGGAGGGTACAGATAATTCACCCCTCCACTTT.

The chain carries TRBV6-4 and TRBJ1-6; perhaps TRBD1 as D (5 bases). The CDR3 runs to 20 residues. From germline, CDR1 is MRHNA and CDR2 SNTAGT. V was clipped by 6 bases and J by 1 base, with 25 bases between them. The DNA for the CDR3 is TGTGCCAGCAGCCCCGGGCGCGAAGGGGATAGTCGTTCCTATAATTCACCCCTCCACTTT. It codes for CASSPGREGDSRSYNSPLHF.

The rearrangement joins TRBV9 to TRBJ2-3; 8 bases are shared with TRBD2. From germline, CDR1 is SGDLS and CDR2 YYNGEE. This CDR3 is built from 16 residues. Trimming at V came to 3 bases and at J to 3 bases, leaving 9 bases not matched to a gene. CDR3 sequence reads: CASSATHGRATDTQYF. CDR3 DNA sequence: TGTGCCAGCAGCGCGACCCACGGGAGGGCGACAGATACGCAGTATTTT.

The CDR3 DNA sequence: TGTGCCAGCAGTACAAACAGGGGGCGCGGCACCGGGGAGCTGTTTTTT. It specifies CASSTNRGRGTGELFF. The gene calls are TRBV2 and TRBJ2-2; 9 bases are a match to TRBD1. CDR3 length: 16 residues. V lost 5 bases and J lost 4; bases outside the gene matches: 8. Germline CDR1 SNHLY, CDR2 FYNNEI.

The chain recombines TRBV20-1 with TRBJ1-2; 9 nucleotides match TRBD1. J was trimmed by 11 bases and V by 3 bases; bases with no gene match: 4. This CDR3 region has 11 residues. Germline CDR1 reads DFQATT; CDR2 reads SNEGSKA (reference sequence). CDR3 DNA: TGCAGTGCTAGGCGGACAGGGGTATACACCTTC. Translated, it gives CSARRTGVYTF.

CDR3 sequence reads: CASSFGTGNTEAFF. CDR3 DNA sequence: TGTGCCAGCAGCTTCGGGACAGGGAACACTGAAGCTTTCTTT. The genes are TRBV7-2 and TRBJ1-1; 8 bases are a match to TRBD1. The CDR3 consists of 14 residues. V was pared by 3 bases and J by 1 base, with 1 base of the junction left unmatched. The germline V gene has CDR1 SGHTA and CDR2 FQGNSA.

This clone came up once. The chain uses TRBV28 and TRBJ1-1, with 7 nucleotides matching TRBD1. This CDR3 spans 15 amino acids. V lost 2 bases to trimming and J lost 10 bases; unmatched junction nucleotides: 13. Germline CDR1 reads MDHEN; CDR2 reads SYDVKM. CDR3 in amino acids: CASSLAGGSGFGAFF. The CDR3 DNA follows: TGTGCCAGCAGTTTAGCAGGGGGTTCGGGGTTTGGAGCTTTCTTT.

This chain links TRBV7-9 with TRBJ2-5; 9 nucleotides align to TRBD2. The CDR3 totals 15 residues. Germline V gene sequence: CDR1 SEHNR, CDR2 FQNEAQ (reference sequence). J was trimmed by 5 bases and V by 5 bases; bases with no gene match: 9. The CDR3, as DNA: TGTGCCAGCAGCCCCCTGGCGGGGGGGCGTGAGACCCAGTACTTC. It encodes CASSPLAGGRETQYF.

This chain links TRBV10-2 with TRBJ2-3; the match to TRBD2 covers 9 bases. The germline CDR1 and CDR2 sequences are WSHSY and SAAADI. The CDR3 is 16 amino acids. Unmatched junction bases numbered 5, after V lost 3 bases and J lost 1 base. This CDR3 is CASSDYRLAGTDTQYF. In nucleotides, the CDR3 is TGCGCCAGCAGTGATTATAGACTAGCGGGCACAGATACGCAGTATTTT.

This clone was seen just once. V usage is TRBV25-1 and J usage is TRBJ1-2, with TRBD1 identical over 7 bases. The V and J ends lost 4 bases and 4 bases, in that order; junction bases with no gene match: 3. The germline CDR1 and CDR2 sequences are MGHDK and SYGVNS. This CDR3 has 13 residues. CDR3 nucleotide sequence: TGTGCCAGCAGTGTGACAGGGAGCTATGGCTACACCTTC. Its protein is CASSVTGSYGYTF.

This clone showed up just a few times. The rearrangement joins TRBV18 to TRBJ2-3; 7 bases are shared with TRBD1. CDR1 is KGHSH and CDR2 is LQKENI in the germline V gene. The CDR3 length is 16 residues. V lost 1 base to trimming and J lost 4 bases; unmatched junction nucleotides: 8. This CDR3 is CASSPRNRGLADTQYF. The CDR3 DNA reads as TGTGCCAGCTCACCACGGAACAGGGGATTGGCAGATACGCAGTATTTT.

This chain uses TRBV11-1 with TRBJ2-1; 7 bases match TRBD2. The CDR3 consists of 16 residues. Per the germline V gene, CDR1 is SGHAT and CDR2 is FQDESV (reference sequence). After removal of 7 bases from V and 2 bases from J, the junction contained 11 bases not matched to a gene. CDR3 bases: TGTGCCAGCACCCGCTGGGCTAGCGGCGCCTACAATGAGCAGTTCTTC. It codes for CASTRWASGAYNEQFF.

V is TRBV19 and J is TRBJ1-2, with TRBD1 matching over 7 bases. The CDR3 consists of 16 residues. Germline V lookup: CDR1 LNHDA, CDR2 SQIVND (reference sequence). Trimming cost V 6 bases and J 4 bases; bases outside gene matches: 14. The CDR3 coding sequence is TGTGCCAGTAGCAACGCCCCGGGACAGACATTCTATGGCTACACCTTC. Its protein is CASSNAPGQTFYGYTF.

The V gene is TRBV6-2 or TRBV6-3, the J gene TRBJ2-1; TRBD2 agrees at 10 bases. The CDR3 extends over 16 amino acids. The germline V gene encodes CDR1 MNHEY and CDR2 SVGEGT. V shed 7 bases and J 4 bases; nucleotides not matched to a gene: 10. In DNA, the CDR3 is TGTGCCAGCATCCCCCGAATTAGCGGGGGGTACAATGAGCAGTTCTTC. It is translated as CASIPRISGGYNEQFF.

The V gene is TRBV10-1, the J gene TRBJ2-2, with no clear D. This CDR3 spans 13 amino acids. Germline values: CDR1 WNHNN, CDR2 SYGVQD (reference sequence). V dropped 3 bases and J dropped 3 bases, with 5 bases sitting between them. CDR3 bases: TGCGCCAGCAGTGACCCCGACACCGGGGAGCTGTTTTTT. As protein: CASSDPDTGELFF.

The genes are TRBV30 and TRBJ1-2; 9 nucleotides match TRBD1. The CDR3 spans 13 residues. Germline V gives CDR1 GTSNPN, CDR2 SVGIG (reference sequence). Trimming removed 4 bases from V and 4 bases from J; junction bases left unmatched: 4. Here the CDR3 DNA reads TGTGCCTGGACACGGGACAGGGCCTATGGCTACACCTTC. This codes for CAWTRDRAYGYTF.

The gene calls are TRBV18 and TRBJ2-2; weak D call: TRBD1 (5 bases). The CDR3 contains 18 residues. In germline, CDR1 is KGHSH, CDR2 LQKENI. Trimming removed 4 bases from V and 7 bases from J, with 25 bases in between. The CDR3 loop is CASSLDPLKGSGRGELFF. CDR3 coding DNA: TGTGCCAGCTCACTCGACCCCCTGAAGGGGTCGGGTCGCGGGGAGCTGTTTTTT.